This T cell receptor (beta chain) was sequenced in a study of T-cell memory formation after mild COVID-19. Study results and caveats: Day 15 to 85 contracting clones showed balanced CD4/CD8; day 15 to 37 expanders favored CD4+. Researchers could not confirm that second-wave clones peaking on day 37 targeted SARS-CoV-2.

About this clonotype: Its target is unknown.

The V gene end was trimmed by 6 bases and the J gene end by 6 bases; junction bases not matched to a gene: 11. CDR1 and CDR2 from the germline V gene are MNHNY and SVGAGI (reference sequence). This CDR3 has 14 amino acids. UMIs and sample barcodes were carried by the TCR alpha and TCR beta cDNA libraries that 5'RACE produced using constant-segment primers. TCRdb re-analysed the 5' RACE reads in MiXCR, keeping a single row per CDR3 protein. This sample has hundreds of thousands of distinct CDR3 sequences, with roughly 13% found just once. V is TRBV6-6 and J is TRBJ2-7, with 7 bases aligning to TRBD1. The sequence derives from a man in his late teens or twenties who had mild COVID-19 (a few samples of this study predate the infection). Cell type and time point are not known. Sequenced material: PBMCs or a T cell subset sorted from them (not recorded which). CDR3 DNA: TGTGCCAGCAGCCGAGGGGGCGCAGTTCGCGAGCAGTACTTC. It yields the protein CASSRGGAVREQYF.